Listed below are T cell receptor beta chains from one sample, sequenced in a study of response to subunit inactivated influenza vaccine. Using its own MiXCR run on the RT-PCR reads, TCRdb lists one record per CDR3 protein. The data show about 610,000 distinct CDR3 sequences, approximately 14% seen once. The source material was PBMCs from blood, sampled 11 to 12 days after vaccination. These receptors came from a man aged 45-65 years who received an inactivated influenza vaccine. The conserved cysteine and the conserved F or W are not part of the CDR3 here. Fields, in order: V gene, J gene, D gene, CDR3 protein. A D gene is named only where the DNA matches it firmly.

v_gene: TRBV28; j_gene: TRBJ1-5; d_gene: TRBD1; CDR3aa: ASTRTGRNQPQH
v_gene: TRBV12-3/TRBV12-4; j_gene: TRBJ2-1; d_gene: NA; CDR3aa: ASSAMGGPYNEQF
v_gene: TRBV9; j_gene: TRBJ2-7; d_gene: TRBD1; CDR3aa: ASGGTGVYEQY
v_gene: TRBV6-5; j_gene: TRBJ2-5; d_gene: NA; CDR3aa: ASSYSTGRRETQY
v_gene: TRBV6-5; j_gene: TRBJ2-1; d_gene: NA; CDR3aa: ASSYYGGYGGLYNEQF
v_gene: TRBV11-2; j_gene: TRBJ1-1; d_gene: TRBD1; CDR3aa: ASLRITGGARKTEAF
v_gene: TRBV20-1; j_gene: TRBJ1-5; d_gene: NA; CDR3aa: SASSGVGQPQH
v_gene: TRBV4-2; j_gene: TRBJ2-1; d_gene: NA; CDR3aa: ASSQILGEDEQF
v_gene: TRBV3-1; j_gene: TRBJ2-1; d_gene: NA; CDR3aa: ASRPSPGHNEQF
v_gene: TRBV27; j_gene: TRBJ2-7; d_gene: NA; CDR3aa: ASGLGHYEQY
v_gene: TRBV24-1; j_gene: TRBJ1-5; d_gene: NA; CDR3aa: ATSDYTSEQPQH
v_gene: TRBV4-3; j_gene: TRBJ2-1; d_gene: TRBD2; CDR3aa: ASSQGLAGSYNEQF
v_gene: TRBV5-1; j_gene: TRBJ2-1; d_gene: NA; CDR3aa: ASSTDGYNEQF
v_gene: TRBV5-1; j_gene: TRBJ2-7; d_gene: NA; CDR3aa: ASSRGWEAYEQY
v_gene: TRBV28; j_gene: TRBJ2-1; d_gene: TRBD2; CDR3aa: ASSPRLAGGPNEQF
v_gene: TRBV18; j_gene: TRBJ1-2; d_gene: NA; CDR3aa: ASSLDNYGYT
v_gene: TRBV7-6; j_gene: TRBJ2-7; d_gene: TRBD2; CDR3aa: ASSLNSGTSDHSYEQY
v_gene: TRBV6-2/TRBV6-3; j_gene: TRBJ2-2; d_gene: NA; CDR3aa: ASRTSGRELF
v_gene: TRBV19; j_gene: TRBJ1-5; d_gene: TRBD1; CDR3aa: ASMRGDRSQPQH
v_gene: TRBV12-3/TRBV12-4; j_gene: TRBJ2-1; d_gene: NA; CDR3aa: ASSLTRQDNEQF
v_gene: TRBV5-1; j_gene: TRBJ1-1; d_gene: NA; CDR3aa: ASSRDNGPEAF
v_gene: TRBV20-1; j_gene: TRBJ2-7; d_gene: NA; CDR3aa: SATVAGYYEQY
v_gene: TRBV7-2; j_gene: TRBJ2-2; d_gene: NA; CDR3aa: ASSNRNTGELF
v_gene: TRBV12-3/TRBV12-4; j_gene: TRBJ1-2; d_gene: TRBD1; CDR3aa: ASSPGTRGLYGYT
v_gene: TRBV4-2; j_gene: TRBJ2-2; d_gene: NA; CDR3aa: ASRLETGELF
v_gene: TRBV9; j_gene: TRBJ2-2; d_gene: TRBD2; CDR3aa: ASSPRSSGTGGELF
v_gene: TRBV10-3; j_gene: TRBJ1-6; d_gene: NA; CDR3aa: AISDDSYNSPLH
v_gene: TRBV4-1; j_gene: TRBJ1-2; d_gene: NA; CDR3aa: ASSQGGTPYGYT
v_gene: TRBV12-3/TRBV12-4; j_gene: TRBJ1-6; d_gene: NA; CDR3aa: ASSLGLSGYNSPLH
v_gene: TRBV9; j_gene: TRBJ2-2; d_gene: NA; CDR3aa: ASNGGAPNTGELF
v_gene: TRBV7-2; j_gene: TRBJ2-5; d_gene: TRBD1; CDR3aa: ASSGRDRGETQY
v_gene: TRBV11-1; j_gene: TRBJ2-5; d_gene: NA; CDR3aa: ASSFRVIKYQETQY
v_gene: TRBV18; j_gene: TRBJ1-2; d_gene: NA; CDR3aa: ASSPDRNSNYGYT
v_gene: TRBV12-3/TRBV12-4; j_gene: TRBJ1-1; d_gene: NA; CDR3aa: ASRGVGGNTEAF
v_gene: TRBV7-3; j_gene: TRBJ2-1; d_gene: TRBD2; CDR3aa: ASSLLGGLAGGQF
v_gene: TRBV6-2/TRBV6-3; j_gene: TRBJ2-2; d_gene: TRBD2; CDR3aa: ASTRRLGTTEFANTGELF
v_gene: TRBV4-3; j_gene: TRBJ1-6; d_gene: NA; CDR3aa: ASSQDNTVNSPLH
v_gene: TRBV4-2; j_gene: TRBJ2-7; d_gene: NA; CDR3aa: ASSQERVSSYEQY
v_gene: TRBV7-6; j_gene: TRBJ1-2; d_gene: NA; CDR3aa: ASSLFPEDDYGYT
v_gene: TRBV12-3/TRBV12-4; j_gene: TRBJ1-4; d_gene: TRBD1; CDR3aa: ASSLQQGYEKLF
v_gene: TRBV6-1; j_gene: TRBJ2-2; d_gene: TRBD1; CDR3aa: ATGDRGNAGELF
v_gene: TRBV29-1; j_gene: TRBJ2-1; d_gene: TRBD1; CDR3aa: SAPGQELNEQF
v_gene: TRBV3-1; j_gene: TRBJ2-5; d_gene: NA; CDR3aa: ASSHQTGSKETQY
v_gene: TRBV5-1; j_gene: TRBJ2-7; d_gene: NA; CDR3aa: ASSSLGAYEQY
v_gene: TRBV4-1; j_gene: TRBJ2-7; d_gene: NA; CDR3aa: ASSQGNALHEQY
v_gene: TRBV20-1; j_gene: TRBJ2-7; d_gene: NA; CDR3aa: SANTGLSEQY
v_gene: TRBV12-3/TRBV12-4; j_gene: TRBJ2-1; d_gene: TRBD2; CDR3aa: ASTIRGRGDNEQF
v_gene: TRBV7-2; j_gene: TRBJ2-7; d_gene: TRBD2; CDR3aa: ASSLTSVHEQY
v_gene: TRBV11-2; j_gene: TRBJ2-2; d_gene: NA; CDR3aa: ASSLGRGQSNTGELF
v_gene: TRBV12-3/TRBV12-4; j_gene: TRBJ2-1; d_gene: TRBD2; CDR3aa: ASRLGLDNEQF
v_gene: TRBV14; j_gene: TRBJ1-1; d_gene: NA; CDR3aa: ASNRVTNTEAF
v_gene: TRBV10-3; j_gene: TRBJ1-3; d_gene: NA; CDR3aa: AISDLVGASGNTIY
v_gene: TRBV9; j_gene: TRBJ2-2; d_gene: NA; CDR3aa: ASSPRETGELF
v_gene: TRBV7-2; j_gene: TRBJ2-1; d_gene: NA; CDR3aa: ASSRGSGLYNEQF
v_gene: TRBV4-3; j_gene: TRBJ1-2; d_gene: NA; CDR3aa: ASSQARDGYGYT
v_gene: TRBV7-2; j_gene: TRBJ1-1; d_gene: TRBD1; CDR3aa: ASSQGQQSWGAF
v_gene: TRBV12-3/TRBV12-4; j_gene: TRBJ2-5; d_gene: TRBD2; CDR3aa: ASRSGIIQETQY
v_gene: TRBV5-8; j_gene: TRBJ2-7; d_gene: NA; CDR3aa: ASSQEPGRNYEQY
v_gene: TRBV9; j_gene: TRBJ2-3; d_gene: NA; CDR3aa: ASSSNRDTQY